This is a list of T cell receptor beta chains from one sample in a study of cytomegalovirus exposure and HLA in healthy donors. Produced via immunoSEQ multiplex PCR; TCRdb's table is partial and in-frame only. The sample lists around 52,000 clones, about 90% occurring once. The sample was PBMCs. The receptor source for this set is a woman younger than 45 in good health and CMV-seronegative. CDR3s include the opening cysteine and the closing phenylalanine or tryptophan. Each record gives: V gene, J gene, clone size, D gene, CDR3 DNA, CDR3 protein. The D gene is left open where the match is weak. The listing skips clone size in some rows; elsewhere it reads once, few, many or a size class.

>TRBV27|TRBJ2-1|-|-
TGTGCCACCAGTAATCGGCCGTCAGGGGGGTTCAATGAGCAGTTCTTC
CATSNRPSGGFNEQFF
>TRBV6-5|TRBJ1-1|-|TRBD1
TGTGCCAGCAGGGGACAGGCCAACAGTATCACTGAAGCTTTCTTT
CASRGQANSITEAFF
>TRBV7-2|TRBJ1-2|-|TRBD1
TGTGCCAGCAGATTGCCGGGACAGGGGGGGGGCTACACCTTC
CASRLPGQGGGYTF
>TRBV9|TRBJ2-6|-|TRBD1
TGTGCCAGCAGCGAGGGACAGGGAGGAACTGGGGCCAACGTCCTGACTTTC
CASSEGQGGTGANVLTF
>TRBV4-1|TRBJ2-3|-|-
TGCGCCAGCAGCCAGCAGCGGAGCACAGATACGCAGTATTTT
CASSQQRSTDTQYF
>TRBV7-9|TRBJ2-1|-|TRBD2
TGTGCCAGCAGTCACGAGCCGGGACTAGGATCCTACTCCTACAATGAGCAGTTCTTC
CASSHEPGLGSYSYNEQFF
>TRBV4-3|TRBJ1-1|-|-
TGCGCCAGCAGCCACTCGGACAGCGAGAACACTGAAGCTTTCTTT
CASSHSDSENTEAFF
>TRBV6-5|TRBJ2-5|-|-
TGTGCCAGCAGTTACGGGGCCGACTGGGGTCAAGAGACCCAGTACTTC
CASSYGADWGQETQYF
>TRBV28|TRBJ2-7|-|TRBD2
TGTGCCAGCAGCCAAGGCGGAGCGGGAGTGAGCGAGCAGTACTTC
CASSQGGAGVSEQYF
>TRBV30|TRBJ2-3|-|TRBD1
TGTGCCTGGACGATTGGACAGGGCACAGATACGCAGTATTTT
CAWTIGQGTDTQYF
>TRBV5-4|TRBJ1-2|-|TRBD1
TGTGCCAGCAGCTCTCCAGGGGGCTATGGCTACACCTTC
CASSSPGGYGYTF
>TRBV6-5|TRBJ2-2|once|-
TGTGCCAGCAGTAATAGGGCTGGAGGTGGGGAGCTGTTTTTT
CASSNRAGGGELFF
>TRBV18|TRBJ2-7|-|-
TGTGCCAGCTCACCCACCCCAGAGGCCTACGAGCAGTACTTC
CASSPTPEAYEQYF
>TRBV7-3|TRBJ2-1|-|-
TGTGCCAGCAGCTTAATAGGAACGGGACTCGGGAATGAGCAGTTCTTC
CASSLIGTGLGNEQFF
>TRBV4-3|TRBJ1-4|-|TRBD1
TGCGCCAGCAGCCAGGGGACAGGGTATAATGAAAAACTGTTTTTT
CASSQGTGYNEKLFF
>TRBV4-3|TRBJ1-2|few|-
TGCGCCAGCAGCCAAGAGTTTCTGCGTAATGGCTACACCTTC
CASSQEFLRNGYTF
>TRBV11-3|TRBJ2-7|-|-
TGCGCCAGCAGCTTAGATCTAAACTACGAGCAGTACTTC
CASSLDLNYEQYF
>TRBV2|TRBJ2-5|-|-
TGTGCCAGCAGTGAAGGTTCAGGGGCGGAAGAGACCCAGTACTTC
CASSEGSGAEETQYF
>TRBV28|TRBJ2-6|-|-
TGTGCCAGCAGTCAGGTTGCTGGGGCCAACGTCCTGACTTTC
CASSQVAGANVLTF
>TRBV7-9|TRBJ1-5|-|-
TGTGCCAGCAGCCCGGATGGGGGGGCACGACAGCCCCAGCATTTT
CASSPDGGARQPQHF
>TRBV28|TRBJ1-4|-|TRBD1
TGTGCCAGCGGACAGGGGGCAACAACTAATGAAAAACTGTTTTTT
CASGQGATTNEKLFF
>TRBV5-1|TRBJ2-3|-|TRBD2
TGCGCCAGCAGCCCACGCGGGGCTAGCGGGAGTGAGGGAGATACGCAGTATTTT
CASSPRGASGSEGDTQYF
>TRBV7-8|TRBJ1-4|-|-
TGTGCCAGCAGCCCGGACAGAGCCTGGGAAAAACTGTTTTTT
CASSPDRAWEKLFF
>TRBV19|TRBJ1-1|-|-
TGTGCCAGTAGCCCCATCTCAGGGATTGAAGCTTTCTTT
CASSPISGIEAFF
>TRBV9|TRBJ2-7|few|-
TGTGCCAGCAGCCTTGACCAGGGGACCTACGAGCAGTACTTC
CASSLDQGTYEQYF
>TRBV6-5|TRBJ2-1|-|-
TGTGCCAGCAGTTCCCCAAACAATGAGCAGTTCTTC
CASSSPNNEQFF
>TRBV28|TRBJ1-2|-|TRBD1
TGTGCCAGCAGTTCGGGACAGAGGTTCCTCTATGGCTACACCTTC
CASSSGQRFLYGYTF
>TRBV15|TRBJ2-7|-|-
TGTGCCACCAGCAGTGCCTTGAGAGGTGAGGGCGAGCAGTACTTC
CATSSALRGEGEQYF
>TRBV9|TRBJ2-3|-|TRBD2
TGTGCCAGCAGCGTATCCCTGGCGGGAGTGTTTGCGGATACGCAGTATTTT
CASSVSLAGVFADTQYF
>TRBV5-1|TRBJ2-7|-|TRBD2
TGCGCCAGCAGCTTGGAAGGGACTATTTTGTCCGAGCAGTACTTC
CASSLEGTILSEQYF
>TRBV5-1|TRBJ2-2|-|-
TGCGCCAGCAGCTTAGACTTGAACACCGGGGAGCTGTTTTTT
CASSLDLNTGELFF
>TRBV5-4|TRBJ2-1|-|-
TGTGCCAGCAGCCCGGGGACTTCTAGGGTAGTCCCTTACAATGAGCAGTTCTTC
CASSPGTSRVVPYNEQFF